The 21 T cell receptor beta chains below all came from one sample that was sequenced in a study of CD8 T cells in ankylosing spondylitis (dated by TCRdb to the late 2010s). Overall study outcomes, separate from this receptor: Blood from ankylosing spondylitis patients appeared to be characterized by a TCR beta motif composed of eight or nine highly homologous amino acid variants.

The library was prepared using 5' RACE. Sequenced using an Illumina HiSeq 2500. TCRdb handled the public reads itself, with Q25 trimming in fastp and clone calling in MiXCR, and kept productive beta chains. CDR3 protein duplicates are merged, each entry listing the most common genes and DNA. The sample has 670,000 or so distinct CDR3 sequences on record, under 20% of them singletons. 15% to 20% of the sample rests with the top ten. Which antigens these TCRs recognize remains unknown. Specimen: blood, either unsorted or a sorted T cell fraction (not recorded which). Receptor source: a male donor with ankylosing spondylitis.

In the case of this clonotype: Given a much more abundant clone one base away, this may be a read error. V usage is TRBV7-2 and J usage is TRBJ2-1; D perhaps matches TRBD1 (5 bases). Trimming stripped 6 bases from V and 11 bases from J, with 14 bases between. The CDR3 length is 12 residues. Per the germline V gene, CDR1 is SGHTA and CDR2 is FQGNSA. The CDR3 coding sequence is TGTGCCAGCAGGGAATATAGGACACAGCAGTTCTTC. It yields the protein CASREYRTQQFF.

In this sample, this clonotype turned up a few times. The DNA for the CDR3 is TGTGCCAGCTCGGCGAAAGGAGATACGCAGTATTTT. This translates into CASSAKGDTQYF. The V gene is TRBV18, the J gene TRBJ2-3; no firm D call. Between the trimmed V and J ends, which lost 6 bases and 5 bases, there was a span of 9 bases. The CDR3 is 12 residues long. The germline gives CDR1 KGHSH, CDR2 LQKENI.

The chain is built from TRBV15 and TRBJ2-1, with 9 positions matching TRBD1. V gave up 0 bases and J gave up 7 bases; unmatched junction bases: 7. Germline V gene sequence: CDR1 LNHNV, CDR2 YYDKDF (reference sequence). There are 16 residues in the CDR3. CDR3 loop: CATSRDGTGIFNEQFF. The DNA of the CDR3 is TGTGCCACCAGCAGAGATGGGACAGGGATTTTTAATGAGCAGTTCTTC. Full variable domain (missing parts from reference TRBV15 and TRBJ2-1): DAMVIQNPRYQVTQFGKPVTLSCSQTLNHNVMYWYQQKSSQAPKLLFHYYDKDFNNEADTPDNFQSRRPNTSFCFLDIRSPGLGDTAMYLCATSRDGTGIFNEQFFGPGTRLTVL.

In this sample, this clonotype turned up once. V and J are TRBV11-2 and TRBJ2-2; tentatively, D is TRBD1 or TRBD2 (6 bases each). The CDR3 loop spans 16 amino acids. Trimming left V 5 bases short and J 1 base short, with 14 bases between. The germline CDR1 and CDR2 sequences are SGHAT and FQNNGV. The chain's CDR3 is CASSPVGGGNTGELFF. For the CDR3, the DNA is TGTGCCAGCAGCCCTGTGGGGGGCGGGAACACCGGGGAGCTGTTTTTT.

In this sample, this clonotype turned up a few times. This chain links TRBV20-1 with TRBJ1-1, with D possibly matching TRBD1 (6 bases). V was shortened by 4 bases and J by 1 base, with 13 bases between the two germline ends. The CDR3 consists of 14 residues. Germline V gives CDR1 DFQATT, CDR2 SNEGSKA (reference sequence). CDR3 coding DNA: TGCAGTGCTAAATTCCAGGGGCGGAACACTGAAGCTTTCTTT. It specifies CSAKFQGRNTEAFF.

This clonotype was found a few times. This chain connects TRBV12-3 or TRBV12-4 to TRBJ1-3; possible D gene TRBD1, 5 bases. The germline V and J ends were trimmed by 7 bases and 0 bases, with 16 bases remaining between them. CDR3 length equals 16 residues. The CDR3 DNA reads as TGTGCCAGCACCTTCGCCGGGACCCTCTCTGGAAACACCATATATTTT. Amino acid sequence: CASTFAGTLSGNTIYF.

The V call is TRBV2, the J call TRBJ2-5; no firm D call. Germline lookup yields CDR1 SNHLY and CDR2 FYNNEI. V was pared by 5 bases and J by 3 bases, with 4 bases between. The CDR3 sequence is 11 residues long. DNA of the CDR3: TGTGCCAGCAGTACTAAAGAGACCCAGTACTTC. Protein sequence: CASSTKETQYF.

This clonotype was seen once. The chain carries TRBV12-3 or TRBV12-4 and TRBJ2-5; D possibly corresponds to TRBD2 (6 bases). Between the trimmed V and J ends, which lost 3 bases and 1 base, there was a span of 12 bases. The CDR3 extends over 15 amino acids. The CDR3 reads CASSFAGSSQETQYF. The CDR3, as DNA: TGTGCCAGCAGTTTCGCGGGAAGCAGCCAAGAGACCCAGTACTTC.

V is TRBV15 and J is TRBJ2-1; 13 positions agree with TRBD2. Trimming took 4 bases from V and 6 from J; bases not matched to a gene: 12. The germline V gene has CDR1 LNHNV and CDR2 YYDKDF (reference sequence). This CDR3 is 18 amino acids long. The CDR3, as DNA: TGTGCCACCAGCACCCGATGGACTAGCGGGAGATTTGGCAATGAGCAGTTCTTC. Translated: CATSTRWTSGRFGNEQFF.

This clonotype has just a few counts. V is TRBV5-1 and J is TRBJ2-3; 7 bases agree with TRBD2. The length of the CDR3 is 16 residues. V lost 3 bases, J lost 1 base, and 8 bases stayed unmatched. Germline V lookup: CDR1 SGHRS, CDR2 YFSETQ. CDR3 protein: CASSSSGTKGTDTQYF. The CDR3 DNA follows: TGCGCCAGCAGCTCCTCCGGGACTAAGGGCACAGATACGCAGTATTTT.

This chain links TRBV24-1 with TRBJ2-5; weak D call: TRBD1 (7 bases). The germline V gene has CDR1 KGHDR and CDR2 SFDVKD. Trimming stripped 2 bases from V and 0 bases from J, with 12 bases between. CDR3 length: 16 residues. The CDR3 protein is CATSDSRGDHQETQYF. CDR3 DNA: TGTGCCACCAGTGATTCCAGGGGGGACCACCAAGAGACCCAGTACTTC.

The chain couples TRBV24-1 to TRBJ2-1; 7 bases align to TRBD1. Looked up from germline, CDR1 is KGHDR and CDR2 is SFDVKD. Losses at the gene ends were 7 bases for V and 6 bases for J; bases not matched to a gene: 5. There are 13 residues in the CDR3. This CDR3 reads CATREQGFNEQFF. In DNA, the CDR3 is TGTGCCACCAGAGAACAGGGGTTCAATGAGCAGTTCTTC.

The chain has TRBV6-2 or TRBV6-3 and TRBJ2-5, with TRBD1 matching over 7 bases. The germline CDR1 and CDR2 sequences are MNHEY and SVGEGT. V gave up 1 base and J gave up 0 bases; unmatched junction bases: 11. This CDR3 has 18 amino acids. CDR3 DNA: TGTGCCAGCAGTTACTGGACAGGTATGCGCCAAAACCAAGAGACCCAGTACTTC. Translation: CASSYWTGMRQNQETQYF.

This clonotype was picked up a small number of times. The DNA for the CDR3 is TGTGCCAGCAGTTACCCGCTTGGGCCTAGCGATGCAGATACGCAGTATTTT. It specifies CASSYPLGPSDADTQYF. This rearrangement joins TRBV6-5 to TRBJ2-3, with a weak D call TRBD2 (6 bases). Trimming pared 2 bases from V and 4 bases from J, leaving 19 bases between. In germline, CDR1 is MNHEY, CDR2 SVGAGI. This CDR3 region has 17 residues.

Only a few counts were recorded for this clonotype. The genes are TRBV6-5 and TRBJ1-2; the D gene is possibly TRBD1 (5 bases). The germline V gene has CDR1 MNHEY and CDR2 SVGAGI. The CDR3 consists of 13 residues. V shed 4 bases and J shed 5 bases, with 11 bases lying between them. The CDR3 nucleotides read TGTGCCAGCAGTTTTTCCAGGGAATATGGCTACACCTTC. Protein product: CASSFSREYGYTF.

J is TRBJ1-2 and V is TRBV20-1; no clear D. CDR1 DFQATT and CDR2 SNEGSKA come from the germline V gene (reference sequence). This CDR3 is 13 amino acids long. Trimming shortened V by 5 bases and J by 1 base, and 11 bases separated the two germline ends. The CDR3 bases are TGCAGTGCTCGCGACAACAATAACTATGGCTACACCTTC. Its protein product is CSARDNNNYGYTF.

The CDR3 sequence: CSGGRAEAKNIQYF. The CDR3 DNA sequence: TGCAGTGGGGGGCGGGCTGAGGCCAAAAACATTCAGTACTTC. The chain carries TRBV20-1 and TRBJ2-4, with TRBD1 as a possible D gene (6 bases). CDR1 is DFQATT, CDR2 SNEGSKA, per germline (reference sequence). This CDR3 region has 14 residues. V lost 7 bases and J 1 base, leaving 14 bases between the germline ends.

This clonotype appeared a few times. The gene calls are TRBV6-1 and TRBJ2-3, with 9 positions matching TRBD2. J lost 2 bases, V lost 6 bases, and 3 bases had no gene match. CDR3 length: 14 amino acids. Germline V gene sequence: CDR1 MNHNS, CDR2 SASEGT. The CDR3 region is CASRGLAVTDTQYF. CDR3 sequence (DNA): TGTGCCAGCAGGGGACTAGCAGTCACAGATACGCAGTATTTT.

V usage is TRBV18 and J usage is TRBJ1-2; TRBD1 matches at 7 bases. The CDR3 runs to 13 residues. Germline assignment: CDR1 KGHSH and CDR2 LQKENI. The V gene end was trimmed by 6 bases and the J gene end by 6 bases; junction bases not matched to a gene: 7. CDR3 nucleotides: TGTGCCAGCTCCACATTGACAGGGCATGGCTACACCTTC. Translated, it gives CASSTLTGHGYTF.

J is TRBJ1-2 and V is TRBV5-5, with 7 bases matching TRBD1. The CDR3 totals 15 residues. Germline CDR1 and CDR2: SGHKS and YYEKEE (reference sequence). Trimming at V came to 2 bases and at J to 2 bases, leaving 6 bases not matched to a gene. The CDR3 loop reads CASSLQTGLNYGYTF. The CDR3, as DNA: TGTGCCAGCAGCTTACAGACAGGGTTAAACTATGGCTACACCTTC.

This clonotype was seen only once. CDR3 nucleotides: TGTGCCACCAGTGTGCCGGATCGGAGGGATCTCGACTGTGGCTACACCTTC. Encoded protein: CATSVPDRRDLDCGYTF. The rearrangement uses TRBV24-1 and TRBJ1-2, with unresolved D. The CDR3 runs to 17 residues. V lost 5 bases, J lost 7 bases, and 25 bases lay in between. Germline V gene sequence: CDR1 KGHDR, CDR2 SFDVKD.